The source of this T cell receptor (beta chain) is a study of blood T cell repertoires in COVID-19. As for the study in general: From T cells, B-cell-depleted T cells, or PBMCs came the material, which was cDNA or gDNA.

Assay used: immunoSEQ multiplex PCR; TCRdb lists only in-frame clones, some missing. Of over 150,000 clones in the sample, 86% were seen once. Germline V lookup: CDR1 MNHEY, CDR2 SVGAGI. The CDR3 covers 15 residues. The V and J ends lost 6 bases and 7 bases, in that order; junction bases with no gene match: 6. The TCR originated in a man in his 70s with active or convalescent COVID-19. Sequencing was performed on peripheral blood. The genes are TRBV6-5 and TRBJ1-6, with TRBD1 identical over 10 bases. CDR3 in amino acids: CASSLGTGANSPLHF. The CDR3, as DNA: TGTGCCAGCAGCCTAGGGACAGGGGCAAATTCACCCCTCCACTTT.